The present entry profiles one T cell receptor (beta chain) with its context. CDR3 length: 16 residues. The germline V gene has CDR1 SNHLY and CDR2 FYNNEI. V dropped 4 bases and J dropped 1 base, with 14 bases sitting between them. The record originates from a study of blood T cell repertoires in COVID-19. Study as a whole: The United States, Italy and Spain were the sources of the acute and convalescent COVID-19 samples. T cells, B-cell-depleted T cells, or PBMCs provided the cDNA or gDNA that served as material.

Sequencing was performed with immunoSEQ multiplex PCR; in TCRdb, only in-frame clones are kept and a portion is missing. Here the sample spans roughly 250,000 clones, approximately 86% being singletons. Sequenced sample: peripheral blood. The TCR originated in a man aged 35-49 years who had recovered from COVID-19. V and J are TRBV2 and TRBJ1-5; D may be TRBD1 (6 bases). The CDR3 sequence is CASSAGFGQSNQPQHF. The DNA of the CDR3 is TGTGCCAGCAGTGCGGGTTTCGGACAGAGCAATCAGCCCCAGCATTTT. Looking up the rest from reference TRBV2 and TRBJ1-5 gives the full variable domain: EPEVTQTPSHQVTQMGQEVILRCVPISNHLYFYWYRQILGQKVEFLVSFYNNEISEKSEIFDDQFSVERPDGSNFTLKIRSTKLEDSAMYFCASSAGFGQSNQPQHFGDGTRLSIL.